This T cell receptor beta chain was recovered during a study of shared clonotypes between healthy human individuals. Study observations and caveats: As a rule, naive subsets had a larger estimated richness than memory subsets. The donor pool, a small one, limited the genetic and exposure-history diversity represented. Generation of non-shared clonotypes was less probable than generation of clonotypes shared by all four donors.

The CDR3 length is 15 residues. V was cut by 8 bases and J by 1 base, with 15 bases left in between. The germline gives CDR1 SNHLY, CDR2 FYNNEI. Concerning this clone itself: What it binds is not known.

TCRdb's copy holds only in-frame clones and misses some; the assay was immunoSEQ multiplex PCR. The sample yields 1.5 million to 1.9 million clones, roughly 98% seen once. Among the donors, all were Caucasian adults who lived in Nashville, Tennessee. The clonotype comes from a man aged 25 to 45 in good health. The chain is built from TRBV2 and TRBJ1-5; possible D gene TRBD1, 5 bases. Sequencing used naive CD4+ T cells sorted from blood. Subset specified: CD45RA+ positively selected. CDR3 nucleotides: TGTGCCAGCCAACTTTACCGGGACAGCAATCAGCCCCAGCATTTT. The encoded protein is CASQLYRDSNQPQHF.